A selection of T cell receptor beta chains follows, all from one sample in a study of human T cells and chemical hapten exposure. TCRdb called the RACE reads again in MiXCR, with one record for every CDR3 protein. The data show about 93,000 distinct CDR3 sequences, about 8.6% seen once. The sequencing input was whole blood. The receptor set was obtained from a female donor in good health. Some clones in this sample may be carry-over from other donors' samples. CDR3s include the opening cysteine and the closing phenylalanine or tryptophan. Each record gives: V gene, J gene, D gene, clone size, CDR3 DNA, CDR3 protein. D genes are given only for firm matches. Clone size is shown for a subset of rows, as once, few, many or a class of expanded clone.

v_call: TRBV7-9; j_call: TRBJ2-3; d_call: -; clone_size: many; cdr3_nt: TGTGCCAGCAGCTTAGGAGGGGCTAGGCCCACAGATACGCAGTATTTT; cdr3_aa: CASSLGGARPTDTQYF
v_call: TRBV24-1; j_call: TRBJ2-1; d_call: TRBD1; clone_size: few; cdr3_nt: TGTGCCACCAGTGATGCGAACAGGGGGATGTACAATGAGCAGTTCTTC; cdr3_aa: CATSDANRGMYNEQFF
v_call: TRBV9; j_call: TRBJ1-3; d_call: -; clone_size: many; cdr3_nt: TGTGCCAGCAGCGTGGGAGCAGCCAGCTCTGGAAACACCATATATTTT; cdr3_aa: CASSVGAASSGNTIYF
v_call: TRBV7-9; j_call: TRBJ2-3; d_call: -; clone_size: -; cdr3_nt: TGTGCCAGCAGCCGGCAGGGTCTAGCCGGGACAGATACGCAGTATTTT; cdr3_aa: CASSRQGLAGTDTQYF
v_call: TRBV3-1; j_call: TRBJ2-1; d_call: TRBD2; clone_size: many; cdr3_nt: TGTGCCAGCAGCCAAGTCCTAGCGGGGAACAATGAGCAGTTCTTC; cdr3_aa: CASSQVLAGNNEQFF
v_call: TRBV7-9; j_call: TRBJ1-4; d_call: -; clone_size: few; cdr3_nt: TGTGCCAGCAGCGCCCGACGGACAGAAGAAAATGAAAAACTGTTTTTT; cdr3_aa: CASSARRTEENEKLFF
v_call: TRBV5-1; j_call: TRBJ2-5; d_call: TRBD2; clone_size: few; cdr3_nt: TGCGCCAGCAGCTTGGCCGTGGGGCTACTAGCGGGAGGGGCGGAGACCCAGTACTTC; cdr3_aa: CASSLAVGLLAGGAETQYF
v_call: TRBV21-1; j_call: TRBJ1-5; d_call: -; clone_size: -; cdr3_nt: TGTGCCAGCAGCAAAGACAGGGGCAATCAGCCCCAGCATTTT; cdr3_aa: CASSKDRGNQPQHF
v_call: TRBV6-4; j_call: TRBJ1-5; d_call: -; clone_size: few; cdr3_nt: TGTGCCAGCAGTCCCGGGTCCCGGCCCCAGCATTTT; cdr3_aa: CASSPGSRPQHF
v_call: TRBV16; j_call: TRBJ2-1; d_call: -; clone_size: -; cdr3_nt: TGTGCCAGCAGCGACAATCGAGGTCCAGCCGAGCAGTTCTTC; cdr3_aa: CASSDNRGPAEQFF
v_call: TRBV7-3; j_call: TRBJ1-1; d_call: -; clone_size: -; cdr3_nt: TGTGCCAGCAGCTTCTTCCAGGACACTGAAGCTTTCTTT; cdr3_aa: CASSFFQDTEAFF
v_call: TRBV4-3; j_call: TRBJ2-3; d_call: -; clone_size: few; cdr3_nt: TGCGCCAGCATCGACAGACGGGCTCCAGATACGCAGTATTTT; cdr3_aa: CASIDRRAPDTQYF
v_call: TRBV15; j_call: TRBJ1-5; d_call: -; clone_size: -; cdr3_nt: TGTGCCACCAACAGAGTAAAGTCGGGGAGAAATCAGCCCCAGCATTTT; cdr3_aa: CATNRVKSGRNQPQHF
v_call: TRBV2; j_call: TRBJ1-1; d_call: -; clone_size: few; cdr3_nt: TGTGCCAGCAGCCAAAATGTGGGGGAGGGGGACACTGAAGCTTTCTTT; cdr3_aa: CASSQNVGEGDTEAFF
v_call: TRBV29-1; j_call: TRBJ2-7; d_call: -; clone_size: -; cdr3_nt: TGCAGCGTTGAAGATAGACCAGACTACGAGCAGTACTTC; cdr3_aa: CSVEDRPDYEQYF
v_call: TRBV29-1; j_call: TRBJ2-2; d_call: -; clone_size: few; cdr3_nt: TGCAGCGTTGTTCCTGGCACCGGGGAGCTGTTTTTT; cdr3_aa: CSVVPGTGELFF
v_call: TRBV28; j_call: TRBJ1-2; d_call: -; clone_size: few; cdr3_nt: TGTGCCAGCAGTCTCAGGGATACTAACTATGGCTACACCTTC; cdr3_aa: CASSLRDTNYGYTF
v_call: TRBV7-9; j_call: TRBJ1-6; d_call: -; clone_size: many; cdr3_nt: TGTGCCAGCAGCTTAGCGAATAATTCACCCCTCCACTTT; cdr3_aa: CASSLANNSPLHF
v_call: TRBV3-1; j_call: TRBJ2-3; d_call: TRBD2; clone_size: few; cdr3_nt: TGTGCCAGCAGCCCGTCCAGGCTAGCGGCTAGCACAGATACGCAGTATTTT; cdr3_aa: CASSPSRLAASTDTQYF
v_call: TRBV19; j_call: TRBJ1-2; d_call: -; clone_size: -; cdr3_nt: TGTGCCAGTAGTTTGGGGACCGCTAACTATGGCTACACCTTC; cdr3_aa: CASSLGTANYGYTF
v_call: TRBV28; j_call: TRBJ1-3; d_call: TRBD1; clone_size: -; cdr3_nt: TGTGCCAGCAGTACCCAGAGGACAGGGCGAAACACCATATATTTT; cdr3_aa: CASSTQRTGRNTIYF
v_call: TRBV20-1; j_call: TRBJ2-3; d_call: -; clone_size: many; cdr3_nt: TGCAGTGCTAGCGGGAGAATGGATACGCAGTATTTT; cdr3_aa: CSASGRMDTQYF
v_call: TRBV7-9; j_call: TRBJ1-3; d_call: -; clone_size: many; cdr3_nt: TGTGCCAGCAGCCCCGCCCTTGGAGCCGGAAACACCATATATTTT; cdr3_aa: CASSPALGAGNTIYF
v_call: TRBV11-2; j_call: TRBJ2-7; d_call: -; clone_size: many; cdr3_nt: TGTGCCAGCAGCTTAGATCGCCCCTACGAGCAGTACTTC; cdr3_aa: CASSLDRPYEQYF
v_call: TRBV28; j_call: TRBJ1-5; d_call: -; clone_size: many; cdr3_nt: TGTGCCGCATCGGGGGGACTCGGCAATCAGCCCCAGCATTTT; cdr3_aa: CAASGGLGNQPQHF
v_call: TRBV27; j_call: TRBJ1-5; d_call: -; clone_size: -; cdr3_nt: TGTGCCAGCCCCGACAACAACAATCAGCCCCAGCATTTT; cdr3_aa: CASPDNNNQPQHF
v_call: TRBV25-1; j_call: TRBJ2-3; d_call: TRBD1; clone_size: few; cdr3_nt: TGTGCCAGCAGTGTTGGACAGGGTGGTAAGGAAGGGAAGAGCACAGATACGCAGTATTTT; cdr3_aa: CASSVGQGGKEGKSTDTQYF
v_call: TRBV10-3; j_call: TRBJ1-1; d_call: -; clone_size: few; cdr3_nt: TGTGCCATCAGTGGCGGAATCGGGGACACTGAAGCTTTCTTT; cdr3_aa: CAISGGIGDTEAFF
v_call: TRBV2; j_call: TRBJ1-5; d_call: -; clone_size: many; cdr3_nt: TGTGCCAGCGCGGGGTCCCAGCATTTT; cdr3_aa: CASAGSQHF
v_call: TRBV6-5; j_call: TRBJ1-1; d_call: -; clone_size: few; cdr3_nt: TGTGCCAGCAGGAAGGGGATTGGGAACACTGAAGCTTTCTTT; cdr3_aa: CASRKGIGNTEAFF
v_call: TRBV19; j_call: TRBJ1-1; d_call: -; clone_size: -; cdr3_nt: TGTGCCAGAAAGTGCGAGTTCGTAACTGAAGCTTTCTTT; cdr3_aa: CARKCEFVTEAFF
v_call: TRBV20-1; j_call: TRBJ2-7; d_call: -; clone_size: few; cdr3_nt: TGCAGTGCTAGTTTGACCGGGGTCTACGAGCAGTACTTC; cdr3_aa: CSASLTGVYEQYF
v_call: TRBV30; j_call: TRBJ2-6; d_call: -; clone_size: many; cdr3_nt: TGTGCCTGGAGTGTACGGAGCTCTGGGGCCAACGTCCTGACTTTC; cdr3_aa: CAWSVRSSGANVLTF
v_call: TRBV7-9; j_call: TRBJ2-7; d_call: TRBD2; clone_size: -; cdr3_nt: TGTGCCAGCAGCTTAGGAGAAGCGGGAGGTTCCGAGCAGTACTTC; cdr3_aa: CASSLGEAGGSEQYF
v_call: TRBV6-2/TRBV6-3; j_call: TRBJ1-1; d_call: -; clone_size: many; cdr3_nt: TGTGCCAGCAGTAACTGGACAGTAAAGAACACTGAAGCTTTCTTT; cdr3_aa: CASSNWTVKNTEAFF
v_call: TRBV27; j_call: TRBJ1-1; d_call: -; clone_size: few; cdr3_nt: TGTGCCAGCAGTTTCCCGGGGGACACTGAAGCTTTCTTT; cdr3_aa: CASSFPGDTEAFF
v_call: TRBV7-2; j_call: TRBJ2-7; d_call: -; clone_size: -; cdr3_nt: TGTGCCAGCAGCTTAGAAAGTAGCGGCCCCTACGAGCAGTACTTC; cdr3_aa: CASSLESSGPYEQYF
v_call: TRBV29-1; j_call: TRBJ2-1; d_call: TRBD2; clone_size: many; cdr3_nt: TGCAGCGAAGCGACTAGCGGGATGTATGAGCAGTTCTTC; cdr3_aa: CSEATSGMYEQFF
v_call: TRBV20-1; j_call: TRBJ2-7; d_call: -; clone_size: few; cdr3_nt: TGCAGTGCTAGACAGTTCCCAGGGGAATTGGGGTACGAGCAGTACTTC; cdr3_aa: CSARQFPGELGYEQYF
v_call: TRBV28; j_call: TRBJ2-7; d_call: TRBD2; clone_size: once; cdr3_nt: TGTGCCAGCAGTCCGCGACTAGCGGCGGGCTACGAGCAGTACTTC; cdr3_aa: CASSPRLAAGYEQYF
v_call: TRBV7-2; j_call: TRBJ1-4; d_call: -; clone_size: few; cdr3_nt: TGTGCCAGCAGCTTAAGACAGACGACTAATGAAAAACTGTTTTTT; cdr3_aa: CASSLRQTTNEKLFF
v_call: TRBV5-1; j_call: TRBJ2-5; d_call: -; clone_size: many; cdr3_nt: TGCGCCAGCAGCTTCCAGACAGGAGAAGAGACCCAGTACTTC; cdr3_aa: CASSFQTGEETQYF
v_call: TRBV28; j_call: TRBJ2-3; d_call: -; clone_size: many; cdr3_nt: TGTGCCAGCAGTCTTTACAGGGATGATACAGATACGCAGTATTTT; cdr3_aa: CASSLYRDDTDTQYF
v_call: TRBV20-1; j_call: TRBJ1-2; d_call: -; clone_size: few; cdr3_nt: TGCAGTGCTAGGACAGAAAGCTCTTATGGCTACACCTTC; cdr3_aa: CSARTESSYGYTF
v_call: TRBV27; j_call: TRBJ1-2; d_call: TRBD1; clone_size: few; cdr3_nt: TGTGCCAGCAGTCCAGGGGGCCTTAACTATGGCTACACCTTC; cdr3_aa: CASSPGGLNYGYTF